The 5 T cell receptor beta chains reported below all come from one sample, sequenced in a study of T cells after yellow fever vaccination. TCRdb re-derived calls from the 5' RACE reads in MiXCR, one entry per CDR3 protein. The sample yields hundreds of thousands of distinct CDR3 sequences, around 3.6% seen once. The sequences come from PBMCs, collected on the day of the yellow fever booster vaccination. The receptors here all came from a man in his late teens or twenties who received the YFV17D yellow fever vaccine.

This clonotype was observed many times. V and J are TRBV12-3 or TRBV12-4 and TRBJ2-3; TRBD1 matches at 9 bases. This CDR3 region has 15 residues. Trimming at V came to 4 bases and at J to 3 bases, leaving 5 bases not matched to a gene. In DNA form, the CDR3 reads TGTGCCAGCAGTTCGGGACAGGGAATTACAGATACGCAGTATTTT. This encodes CASSSGQGITDTQYF.

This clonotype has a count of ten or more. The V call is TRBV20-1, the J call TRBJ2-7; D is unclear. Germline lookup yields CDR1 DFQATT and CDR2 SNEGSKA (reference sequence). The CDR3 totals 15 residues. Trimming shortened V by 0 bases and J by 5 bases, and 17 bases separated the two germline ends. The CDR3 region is CSAREELTLWDEQYF. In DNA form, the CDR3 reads TGCAGTGCTAGAGAGGAGCTAACGCTTTGGGACGAGCAGTACTTC.

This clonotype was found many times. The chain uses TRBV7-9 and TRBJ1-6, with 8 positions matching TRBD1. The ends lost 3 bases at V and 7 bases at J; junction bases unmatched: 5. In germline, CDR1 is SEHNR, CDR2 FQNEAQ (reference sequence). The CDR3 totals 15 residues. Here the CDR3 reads CASSLGQAVNSPLHF. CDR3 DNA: TGTGCCAGCAGCTTGGGACAGGCGGTAAATTCACCCCTCCACTTT.

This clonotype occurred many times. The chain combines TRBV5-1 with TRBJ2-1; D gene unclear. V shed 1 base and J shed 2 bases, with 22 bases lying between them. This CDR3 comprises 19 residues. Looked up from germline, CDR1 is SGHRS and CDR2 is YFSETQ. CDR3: CASSLRDSRPTSAYNEQFF. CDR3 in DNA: TGCGCCAGCAGCTTGCGCGATAGCCGACCCACCTCAGCCTACAATGAGCAGTTCTTC.

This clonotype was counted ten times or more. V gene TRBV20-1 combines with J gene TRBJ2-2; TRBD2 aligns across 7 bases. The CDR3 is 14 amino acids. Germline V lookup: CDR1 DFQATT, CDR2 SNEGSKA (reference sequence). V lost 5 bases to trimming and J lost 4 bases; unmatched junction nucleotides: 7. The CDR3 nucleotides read TGCAGTGCTCGCTCGGGGGGTCCCACCGGGGAGCTGTTTTTT. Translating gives CSARSGGPTGELFF.